This section outlines one T cell receptor beta chain sequence together with its context. Its antigen is not yet known. Base qualities are missing; no much larger clone stands one base away. This specimen comes from a study of shared clonotypes between healthy human individuals (dated by TCRdb to the early 2020s). About the full investigation: A few men and a couple of women, aged 18 to 49 years, made up the cohort. For each donor, three plates each were used for CD4 naive and CD4 memory, two plates were used for CD8 naive, and one plate was used for CD8 memory. Libraries were prepared and TCR repertoires were sequenced by different laboratories using diverse techniques, in order to increase sequencing depth and limit assay-specific biases. Leukapheresis yielded between about 0.9 and 10 billion PBMCs per donor. To estimate repertoire size and how much clonotype sharing occurs between individuals, the study deeply sequenced the blood TCR repertoires of several healthy adults.

Paper-wide results and their limitations: Incomplete sequencing was indicated by rarefaction of sorted-subset datasets, despite the large sequencing depth. Compared with non-shared clonotypes, clonotypes shared by all four sorted-subset donors had higher generation probabilities. The small number of donors limited the genetic and exposure-history diversity represented. Roughly 5.2% of naive CD4, 3.5% of naive CD8, approximately 2.2% of memory CD4, and around 0.42% of memory CD8 clonotypes were shared across several donors. Sampling was restricted to blood, and TCR repertoires in tissue are likely to differ from TCR repertoires in blood. Larger estimated clonotype richness was generally found for naive subsets than for memory subsets. Pairwise subsampling indicated that sequencing depth was expected to affect the degree of clonotype sharing among donors.

Including cysteine and phenylalanine, the CDR3 has 17 amino acids. Only the CDR3 DNA stays, 51 bases, in frame from base 1. According to the germline V gene, CDR1 reads SGHTA and CDR2 reads FQGNSA. V is trimmed back by 0 bases and J by 4 bases, and the junction contains 8 bases that no gene match accounts for. Using the deep immunoSEQ assay, TCR CDR3 regions were amplified from genomic DNA by multiplex PCR. For each cell subset, the extracted genomic DNA was distributed evenly across all wells of several immunoSEQ 96-well plates, and each plate served as one replicate. For sorted subsets, about 210 ng of genomic DNA, equivalent to roughly 30,000 T cell genomes, went into each replicate PCR. The purified libraries were quantified using a Qubit 3.0 fluorometer, sized with a Bioanalyzer 2100, and then quantified again using the KAPA Library Quantification kit. Every immunoSEQ 96-well plate was sequenced on a dedicated single-read 150-cycle Illumina NextSeq 550 flow cell. The authors processed their data as follows. Because the immunoSEQ output held only junctional sequences and lacked quality scores, the filtering could not match the filtering applied to full-length reads. Sequences were annotated with PyIR, a Python wrapper for IgBLAST v1.9, and V/J genes and CDR3 were assigned using IMGT germline references. Reads with weak V/J assignments (E-value above 1e-6), missing CDR3, stop codons, out-of-frame junctions, or ambiguous translated residues were removed. V3J clonotypes were defined as sequences sharing the same inferred V gene, J gene, and CDR3 amino acid sequence. To compute the percentage overlap between repertoires, the number of shared unique clonotypes was divided by the size of the smaller repertoire. Repertoire richness was assessed with RTK rarefaction, the Chao1 estimator, and Recon v2.1 estimates of unobserved clonotypes. Generation probabilities were computed with OLGA for all TCRbeta clonotypes obtained by the gDNA method from several donors. TCRdb carries this immuneACCESS record with in-frame sequences only. Its versions omit some clonotypes, under half of them owing to an unresolved V gene in the studies checked, with the rest unexplained. V and J calls and clone size are given by that table; D and trimming were obtained from the DNA. The sample table shows roughly 2.6 million clones, and more than 90% are seen once. Over 0.12% of the sample rests with the top ten.

Donors were healthy HIV-negative adults with no recently reported acute infections or vaccinations. All donors were Caucasian adults living in Nashville, Tennessee, USA. Magnetic negative selection was used to enrich CD4+ T cells, after which naive cells were positively selected on CD45RA and the negative fraction became the memory subset. After blood collection by leukapheresis, PBMCs were isolated using Ficoll-Histopaque density gradient centrifugation and then cryopreserved in the vapor phase of liquid nitrogen. Purity and quantity of every magnetically sorted T cell population were checked by analytical flow cytometry. Each sorted fraction had its genomic DNA isolated and then quantified by UV absorbance on a Nanodrop 2000c.

The V and J genes are TRBV7-2 and TRBJ2-1, with 8 junctional bases fitting TRBD2. Sequencing was performed on naive CD4+ T cells sorted from blood. The meaning of the sample's cell subset or site label: CD45RA+ positively selected. This sequence originates from a man aged 18 to 29 in good health. Read as DNA, the sequence is TGTGCCAGCAGCTTAGCCCCTGGGACTAGTCGATACAATGAGCAGTTCTTC. This sequence encodes CASSLAPGTSRYNEQFF.